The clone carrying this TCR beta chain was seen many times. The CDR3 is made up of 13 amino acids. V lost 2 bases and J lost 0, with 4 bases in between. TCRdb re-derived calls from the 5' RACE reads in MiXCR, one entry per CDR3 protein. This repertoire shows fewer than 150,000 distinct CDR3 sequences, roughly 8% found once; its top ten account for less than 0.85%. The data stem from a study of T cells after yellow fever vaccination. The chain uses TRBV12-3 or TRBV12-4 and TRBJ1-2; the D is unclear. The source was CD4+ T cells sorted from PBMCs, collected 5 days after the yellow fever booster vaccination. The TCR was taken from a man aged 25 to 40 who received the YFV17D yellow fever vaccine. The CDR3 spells CASSLQANYGYTF. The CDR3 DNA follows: TGTGCCAGCAGTTTACAAGCTAACTATGGCTACACCTTC.